This T cell receptor beta chain was profiled in a study of shared clonotypes between healthy human individuals. The CDR3 sequence is 19 residues long. The ends lost 4 bases at V and 0 bases at J; junction bases unmatched: 10. The V gene's germline CDR1 is MNHEY and CDR2 SMNVEV (reference sequence). A word on this clone: Its antigen is not known.

General study findings and limits: The represented genetic and exposure-history diversity was limited by the small number of donors.

Every subset had its genomic DNA shared out evenly among several immunoSEQ plates. Some clones are missing from TCRdb's copy, which holds only in-frame ones; the method was immunoSEQ multiplex PCR. In the table there are 2,500,000 or so clones, about 90% of which are singletons. Specimen: naive CD4+ T cells from PBMCs. Subset described: CD45RA+ positively selected. The sequence was obtained from a man younger than 30 in good health. Some clones in this sample may be carry-over from other donors' samples. This sequence joins TRBV27 and TRBJ2-2; TRBD2 matches 11 bases. CDR3 DNA: TGTGCCAGCAGTTCTGCGGGACTAGCGGCCCACTCGAACACCGGGGAGCTGTTTTTT. Amino acids: CASSSAGLAAHSNTGELFF.